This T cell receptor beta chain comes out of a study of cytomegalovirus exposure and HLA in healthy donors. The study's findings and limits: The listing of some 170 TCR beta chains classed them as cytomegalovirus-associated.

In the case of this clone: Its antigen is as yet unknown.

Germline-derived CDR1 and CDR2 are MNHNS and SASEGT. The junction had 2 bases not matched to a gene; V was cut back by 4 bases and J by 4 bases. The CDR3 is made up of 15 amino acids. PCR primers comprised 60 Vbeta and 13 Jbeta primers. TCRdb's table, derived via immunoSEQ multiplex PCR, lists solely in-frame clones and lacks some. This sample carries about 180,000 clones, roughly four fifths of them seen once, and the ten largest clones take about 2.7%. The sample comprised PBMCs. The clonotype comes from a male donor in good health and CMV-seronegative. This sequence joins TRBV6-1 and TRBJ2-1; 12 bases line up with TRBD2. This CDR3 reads CASSVGTSGYNEQFF. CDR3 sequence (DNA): TGTGCCAGCAGTGTTGGGACTAGCGGGTACAATGAGCAGTTCTTC.